This T cell receptor beta chain emerged from a study of shared clonotypes between healthy human individuals. About the study: Every donor yielded three CD4 naive, three CD4 memory, two CD8 naive and one CD8 memory plate. Study-wide results and caveats: Several donors held about 5% of naive CD4 clonotypes in common. Rarefaction exposed incomplete sorted-subset sequencing despite large depth.

Data came from immunoSEQ multiplex PCR; TCRdb stores just in-frame clones and leaves some out. The table records about 230,000 clones, approximately 70% of them present only once. The CDR3 consists of 13 residues. Looked up from germline, CDR1 is SQVTM and CDR2 is ANQGSEA. Trimming removed 4 bases from V and 5 bases from J, with 12 bases in between. This clone has a handful of counts. Its antigen is unknown. This clonotype was obtained from a young man in good health. The chain carries TRBV29-1 and TRBJ1-5; TRBD1 might be the D (5 bases). The sample was memory CD4+ T cells sorted from blood. The subset here: CD45RA-negative fraction. This CDR3 reads CSVVGGFDQPQHF. In DNA, the CDR3 is TGCAGCGTTGTTGGGGGATTCGATCAGCCCCAGCATTTT.